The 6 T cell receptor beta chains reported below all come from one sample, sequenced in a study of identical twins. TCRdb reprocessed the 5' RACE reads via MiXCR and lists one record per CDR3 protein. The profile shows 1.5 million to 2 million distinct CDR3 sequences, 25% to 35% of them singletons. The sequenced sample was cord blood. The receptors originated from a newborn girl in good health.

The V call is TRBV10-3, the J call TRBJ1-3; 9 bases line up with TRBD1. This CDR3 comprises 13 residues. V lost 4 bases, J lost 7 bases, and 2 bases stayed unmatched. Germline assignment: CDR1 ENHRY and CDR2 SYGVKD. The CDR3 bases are TGTGCCATCAGTGGAGGACAGGGGAACACCATATATTTT. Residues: CAISGGQGNTIYF.

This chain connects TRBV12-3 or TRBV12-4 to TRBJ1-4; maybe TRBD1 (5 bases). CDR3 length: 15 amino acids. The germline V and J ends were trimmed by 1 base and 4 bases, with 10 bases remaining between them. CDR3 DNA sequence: TGTGCCAGCAGTTTAGGGGGCAGCTTTAATGAAAAACTGTTTTTT. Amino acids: CASSLGGSFNEKLFF.

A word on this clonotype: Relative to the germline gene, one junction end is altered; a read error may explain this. This CDR3 reads CASSLPGLANEQFF. In nucleotides, the CDR3 is TGTGCCAGCAGCTTACCGGGACTAGCGAATGAGCAGTTCTTC. The chain has TRBV5-1 and TRBJ2-1, with TRBD2 identical over 10 bases. There are 14 residues in the CDR3. From germline, CDR1 is SGHRS and CDR2 YFSETQ.

DNA of the CDR3: TGTGCCGGAGCCCCAATGGACAGGGAGAATGGCTACACCTTC. This encodes CAGAPMDRENGYTF. The rearrangement links TRBV2 to TRBJ1-2, with 8 nucleotides matching TRBD1. Trimming at V came to 11 bases and at J to 6 bases, leaving 14 bases not matched to a gene. This CDR3 region has 14 residues. The germline gives CDR1 SNHLY, CDR2 FYNNEI.

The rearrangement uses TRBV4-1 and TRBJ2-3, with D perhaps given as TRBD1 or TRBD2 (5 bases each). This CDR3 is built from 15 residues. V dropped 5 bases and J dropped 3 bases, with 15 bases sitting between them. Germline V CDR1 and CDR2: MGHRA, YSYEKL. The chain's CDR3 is CASSVGPEGTDTQYF. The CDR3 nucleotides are TGCGCCAGCAGCGTTGGGCCTGAGGGGACAGATACGCAGTATTTT.

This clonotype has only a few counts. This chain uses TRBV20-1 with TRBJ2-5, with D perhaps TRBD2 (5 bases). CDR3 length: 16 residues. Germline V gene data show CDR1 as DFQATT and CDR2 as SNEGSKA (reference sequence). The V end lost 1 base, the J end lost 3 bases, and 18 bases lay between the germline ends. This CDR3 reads CSARVASPRNKETQYF. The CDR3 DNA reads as TGCAGTGCTAGAGTCGCTAGCCCGCGGAACAAAGAGACCCAGTACTTC.